A selection of T cell receptor beta chains follows, all from one sample in a study of beta chain features in type 1 diabetes. Some clones are missing from TCRdb's copy, which holds only in-frame ones; the method was immunoSEQ multiplex PCR. The data contain hundreds of thousands of clones, about a tenth of them singletons. Sequenced input: central memory CD4+ T cells from blood. The receptors shown here come from a man younger than 45 with type 1 diabetes. CDR3s leave out the opening cysteine and the closing phenylalanine or tryptophan. The order of the fields is V gene, CDR3 protein.

v_call: TRBV7-2
cdr3_aa: ASSPLTGYGYT

v_call: TRBV7-8
cdr3_aa: ASSLARGLQETQY

v_call: TRBV4-2
cdr3_aa: ASSQGGSGAHNEQF

v_call: TRBV11-2
cdr3_aa: ASSLGFSSYEQY

v_call: TRBV19
cdr3_aa: ATSLRTGSYNEQF

v_call: TRBV4-2
cdr3_aa: ASSRSGGPYNEQF

v_call: TRBV6-6
cdr3_aa: ASSQLAITDTQY

v_call: TRBV5-1
cdr3_aa: ASSSQGGTEAF

v_call: TRBV6-6
cdr3_aa: ASSPGTANEKLF

v_call: TRBV28
cdr3_aa: ASSYGGDRVATKF

v_call: TRBV7-2
cdr3_aa: ASSLVVGPTDTQY

v_call: TRBV5-1
cdr3_aa: ASSLDGGTGELF

v_call: TRBV6-5
cdr3_aa: ASSTQRGNYNEQF

v_call: TRBV10-1
cdr3_aa: ASSESTYEQY

v_call: TRBV2
cdr3_aa: ASEGQNTEAF

v_call: TRBV4-3
cdr3_aa: ASSHSENRGGRDEQF

v_call: TRBV9
cdr3_aa: ASSPQLGVNEKLF

v_call: TRBV5-4
cdr3_aa: ASSSREDRDYEQY

v_call: TRBV11-2
cdr3_aa: ASGTTEQY

v_call: TRBV30
cdr3_aa: AWSVAENTEAF

v_call: TRBV14
cdr3_aa: ASSQPDRETQY

v_call: TRBV2
cdr3_aa: ASSEKGTSGDVGGTQY

v_call: TRBV28
cdr3_aa: ASSYRKTSSYT

v_call: TRBV6-6
cdr3_aa: ASSYAETQY

v_call: TRBV7-2
cdr3_aa: ASSPSQGPYEQY

v_call: TRBV11-2
cdr3_aa: ASSPLAGGTDTQY

v_call: TRBV18
cdr3_aa: ASSSGSGGLVRAF

v_call: TRBV5-1
cdr3_aa: ASSLAGFSSTAQY

v_call: TRBV30
cdr3_aa: AWSQGGYEQY

v_call: TRBV6-5
cdr3_aa: ASSSRPGVGSPLH

v_call: TRBV27
cdr3_aa: ASRSLAGGYNEQF

v_call: TRBV7-2
cdr3_aa: ASSSLMGQAYNEQF

v_call: TRBV9
cdr3_aa: ASSVAGTVSNTQY

v_call: TRBV7-2
cdr3_aa: ASSLLGTSSAGELF

v_call: TRBV6-5
cdr3_aa: ATISWQDNSPLH

v_call: TRBV28
cdr3_aa: ASSYPGTVNTEAF

v_call: TRBV7-2
cdr3_aa: ASSWGNGEQF

v_call: TRBV19
cdr3_aa: ASLRQGNTEAF

v_call: TRBV4-3
cdr3_aa: ASSQKGQFNEKLF

v_call: TRBV5-4
cdr3_aa: ASSLHNNEKLF

v_call: TRBV6-5
cdr3_aa: ASSYTGLKNGEAF

v_call: TRBV5-1
cdr3_aa: ASSLDGQGGEQY

v_call: TRBV7-9
cdr3_aa: ASSHGRENTEAF

v_call: TRBV7-9
cdr3_aa: ASSPKSGEIRASSYEQY

v_call: TRBV5-1
cdr3_aa: ASSLAPLQGYEQY

v_call: TRBV18
cdr3_aa: ASSSGNQPQH

v_call: TRBV7-9
cdr3_aa: ASSLLGGAEGTQY

v_call: TRBV10-2
cdr3_aa: ASSEIGLGTDTQY

v_call: TRBV4-3
cdr3_aa: ASSQQWDTFSYEQY